This T cell receptor beta chain derives from a study of post-analysis software for immune sequencing data. Study results and caveats: The study found TRBV5-6, TRBV5-1 and TRBV20-1 among a handful of TRBV segments more frequent in patients than controls.

Built from TCR beta cDNA, the libraries had unique molecular identifiers in them. Input amounts of 1 to 10 million T cells were used. These gave 500,000 or so cDNA molecules, so each molecule approximated one T cell. TCRdb reprocessed the PCR reads via MiXCR and lists one record per CDR3 protein. The table has about 620,000 distinct CDR3 sequences, about 40% seen once. This clonotype was counted between two and nine times. Its antigen is unknown. V was trimmed by 1 base and J by 2 bases, leaving 11 bases between them. The CDR3 totals 15 residues. Germline V gene lookup returns CDR1 SSHAT and CDR2 FNYEAQ (reference sequence).

The TCR sequence derives from a girl between 10 and 17 years old with multiple sclerosis. The chain employs TRBV7-7 and TRBJ2-5; no clear D gene. Sequenced sample: blood. CDR3 coding DNA: TGTGCCAGCAGCTTAGATGGCGGAATGCAAGAGACCCAGTACTTC. Translated, it gives CASSLDGGMQETQYF.